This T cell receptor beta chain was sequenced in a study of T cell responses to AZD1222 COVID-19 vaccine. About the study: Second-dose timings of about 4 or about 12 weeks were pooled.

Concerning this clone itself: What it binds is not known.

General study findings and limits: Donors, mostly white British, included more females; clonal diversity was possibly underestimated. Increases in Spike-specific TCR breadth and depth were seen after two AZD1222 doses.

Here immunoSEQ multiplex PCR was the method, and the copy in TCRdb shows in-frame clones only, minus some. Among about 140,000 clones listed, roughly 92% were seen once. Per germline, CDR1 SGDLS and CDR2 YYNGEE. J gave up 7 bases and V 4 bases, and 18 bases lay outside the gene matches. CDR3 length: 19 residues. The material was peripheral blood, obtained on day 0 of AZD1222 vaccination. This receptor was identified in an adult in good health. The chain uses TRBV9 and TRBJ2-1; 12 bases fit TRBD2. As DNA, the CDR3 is TGTGCCAGCAGCCCGACTAGCGGGAGATCACATGGTGTTATAAATGAGCAGTTCTTC. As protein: CASSPTSGRSHGVINEQFF.